The rows below give T cell receptor beta chains drawn from one sample of a study of shared clonotypes between healthy human individuals. Sequencing used immunoSEQ multiplex PCR; TCRdb keeps in-frame clones, though not all of them. Of around 2.1 million clones detected, 90% to 97% appear once; the ten largest clones hold roughly 0.13%. The specimen sequenced was naive CD4+ T cells sorted from blood. These receptors all stem from a man between 18 and 35 years old in good health. Each CDR3 is given with its conserved first and last residue. Expanded clones get a size class; other rows say once, few or many, or leave the size out.

J gene: TRBJ2-7; V gene: TRBV14; clone size: NA; CDR3 protein: CASSQASFMSF
J gene: TRBJ2-5; V gene: TRBV7-2; clone size: NA; CDR3 protein: CASSFLRETQYF
J gene: TRBJ1-1; V gene: TRBV5-1; clone size: NA; CDR3 protein: CASSNGQGTEAFF
J gene: TRBJ2-7; V gene: TRBV5-1; clone size: NA; CDR3 protein: CASSFGQVNSYEQYF
J gene: TRBJ2-3; V gene: TRBV11-3; clone size: NA; CDR3 protein: CASSLGGGPTDTQYF
J gene: TRBJ2-1; V gene: TRBV6-1; clone size: NA; CDR3 protein: CAISLPGPNEQFF
J gene: TRBJ2-5; V gene: TRBV29-1; clone size: NA; CDR3 protein: CSVVGSTAQETQYF
J gene: TRBJ1-2; V gene: TRBV15; clone size: NA; CDR3 protein: CATSRGDGSYGYTF
J gene: TRBJ2-3; V gene: TRBV5-1; clone size: NA; CDR3 protein: CASSLELAGGTDTQYF
J gene: TRBJ1-6; V gene: TRBV7-2; clone size: NA; CDR3 protein: CASSPSPGQGSPLHF
J gene: TRBJ2-5; V gene: TRBV10-3; clone size: NA; CDR3 protein: CAISPGETQYF
J gene: TRBJ2-7; V gene: TRBV30; clone size: NA; CDR3 protein: CAWSEGSGYEQYF
J gene: TRBJ2-3; V gene: TRBV27; clone size: NA; CDR3 protein: CASSFAGGSTDTQYF
J gene: TRBJ1-5; V gene: TRBV2; clone size: NA; CDR3 protein: CASSEGSNQPQHF
J gene: TRBJ2-7; V gene: TRBV10-2; clone size: NA; CDR3 protein: CASSKGASYEQYF
J gene: TRBJ1-3; V gene: TRBV10-3; clone size: NA; CDR3 protein: CAISESGGFGNTIYF
J gene: TRBJ1-5; V gene: TRBV11-3; clone size: NA; CDR3 protein: CASSKQVSSNQPQHF
J gene: TRBJ1-2; V gene: TRBV11-2; clone size: NA; CDR3 protein: CASSLGVGYGYTF
J gene: TRBJ2-3; V gene: TRBV5-4; clone size: once; CDR3 protein: CASSAKTGADTQYF
J gene: TRBJ2-3; V gene: TRBV10-3; clone size: NA; CDR3 protein: CAISASGATDTQYF
J gene: TRBJ2-4; V gene: TRBV5-1; clone size: NA; CDR3 protein: CASSLTSENIQYF
J gene: TRBJ2-3; V gene: TRBV20-1; clone size: NA; CDR3 protein: CSASMDTQYF
J gene: TRBJ1-6; V gene: TRBV5-1; clone size: NA; CDR3 protein: CASSLVQGANSPLHF
J gene: TRBJ2-7; V gene: TRBV29-1; clone size: NA; CDR3 protein: CSVGSDTSYEQYF
J gene: TRBJ1-1; V gene: TRBV5-4; clone size: NA; CDR3 protein: CASSLAQGTEAFF
J gene: TRBJ2-5; V gene: TRBV6-5; clone size: NA; CDR3 protein: CASRRGGAQETQYF
J gene: TRBJ2-3; V gene: TRBV5-1; clone size: NA; CDR3 protein: CASSRTGGDTQYF
J gene: TRBJ1-3; V gene: TRBV30; clone size: NA; CDR3 protein: CAWSMPGSGNTIYF
J gene: TRBJ1-1; V gene: TRBV10-3; clone size: NA; CDR3 protein: CAISEGLNTEAFF
J gene: TRBJ2-5; V gene: TRBV5-4; clone size: NA; CDR3 protein: CASSGGQGRQETQYF
J gene: TRBJ1-1; V gene: TRBV2; clone size: NA; CDR3 protein: CATKGRTEAFF
J gene: TRBJ1-1; V gene: TRBV19; clone size: NA; CDR3 protein: CASSIGDRVNTEAFF
J gene: TRBJ1-5; V gene: TRBV7-2; clone size: NA; CDR3 protein: CASSLAWAGSNQPQHF
J gene: TRBJ2-7; V gene: TRBV10-3; clone size: NA; CDR3 protein: CAIKAVHEQYF
J gene: TRBJ1-4; V gene: TRBV30; clone size: NA; CDR3 protein: CAWSVARNEKLFF
J gene: TRBJ1-1; V gene: TRBV5-8; clone size: NA; CDR3 protein: CASSPSNMNTEAFF
J gene: TRBJ2-7; V gene: TRBV5-1; clone size: NA; CDR3 protein: CASSPVPLGSSYEQYF
J gene: TRBJ1-6; V gene: TRBV6-1; clone size: once; CDR3 protein: CASSEARPGEYSPLHF
J gene: TRBJ1-4; V gene: TRBV6-1; clone size: few; CDR3 protein: CASSDGQLGEKLFF
J gene: TRBJ1-2; V gene: TRBV1; clone size: NA; CDR3 protein: CTSSSETRDGYTF
J gene: TRBJ1-2; V gene: TRBV11-2; clone size: NA; CDR3 protein: CASSLDRLDYTF
J gene: TRBJ2-2; V gene: TRBV10-2; clone size: NA; CDR3 protein: CASRGQGNTGELFF
J gene: TRBJ2-7; V gene: TRBV12-1; clone size: NA; CDR3 protein: CASSTITSGRAHEQYF
J gene: TRBJ2-1; V gene: TRBV11-2; clone size: NA; CDR3 protein: CASSSIAGYNNEQFF
J gene: TRBJ1-1; V gene: TRBV27; clone size: once; CDR3 protein: CASSTRPGQGLTEAFF
J gene: TRBJ1-1; V gene: TRBV7-9; clone size: NA; CDR3 protein: CASSLISEAFF
J gene: TRBJ2-7; V gene: TRBV28; clone size: NA; CDR3 protein: CASSSTGGASEQYF
J gene: TRBJ1-2; V gene: TRBV5-1; clone size: NA; CDR3 protein: CASSWDGIYGYTF